The entry below describes one TCR beta chain. In this sample, this clone turned up a few times. Which antigen it targets is not known. The input lacks base qualities; no much larger clone sits a single base away. Library generation was performed with the immunoSEQ multiplex PCR assay. For the multiplex PCR, a mixture combining 60 forward primers for TCR Vbeta segments and 13 reverse primers for TCR Jbeta segments was used. Amplification of the CDR3 region of rearranged TCR beta genes was performed with a multiplex PCR assay on genomic DNA. Amplified TCR beta libraries were sequenced as 87-base-pair reads on the Illumina HiSeq System. Turning to the authors' computational methods: In a later analysis, roughly 80 million unique TCR beta chains were counted across the approximately 620 repertoires, and approximately 9.9 million of these chains were shared by at least two donors. Raw reads were error-corrected and collapsed into unique sequences with a nearest-neighbor algorithm that merged closely related sequences to remove PCR and sequencing errors. To assign V, D and J gene segments, CDR3 sequences were aligned to IMGT reference sequences. For a sequence to be retained, a match of at least six nucleotides was required to both a V gene segment and a J gene segment. Rearrangements were called productive when the CDR3 lacked stop codons and stayed in frame with V and J; all others were non-productive. CDR3 was defined according to IMGT convention as the region running from the second conserved V-encoded cysteine to the conserved J-encoded phenylalanine. The earlier analysis of 587 of the donors excluded sequences that lacked an unambiguous match to a single V gene segment. An earlier analysis of several hundred of the donors classified V segments as functional when productive rearrangements were above 56.7% and as segregating when the standard deviation between donors was above 5%. A statistical classification framework was built to diagnose cytomegalovirus status from the catalog of TCR beta chain sequences. In a later analysis, TCR nucleotide sequences were compared against IMGT/GENE-DB human TR gene sequences so that V and J genes could be assigned. A later analysis assigned CDR3 sequences and most-parsimonious VDJ recombination scenarios with the TCRdist pipeline. In a later analysis, each TCR beta chain was defined by its CDR3 amino acid sequence together with its V-gene family, and reads lacking a unique V-gene family were excluded. In a later analysis, approximately 640 highly shared, low-generation-probability nucleotide sequences were removed to address suspected cross-contamination and a sequencing artifact. In a later analysis, a clonal expansion index for each public chain was calculated from normalized within-repertoire ranks of inferred template counts. In a later analysis, generation probabilities were computed with a VDJ recombination model fitted to out-of-frame rearrangements, and the resulting probabilities were checked against IGoR. Hypergeometric tests were used in a later analysis to score TCR-TCR, TCR-HLA and TCR-CMV co-occurrence, with a repertoire-size bias correction applied to the TCR pairs. In a later analysis, false discovery rates were estimated by permuting HLA or CMV assignments 20 times. A later analysis grouped co-occurring TCRs with DBSCAN, adding TCRdist sequence similarity when clustering within HLA-allele-positive subsets. For co-occurrence clustering, repertoires with fewer than 30,000 or more than 120,000 public chains were excluded, along with a handful of repertoires with anomalous nucleotide sharing. TCRdb holds this immuneACCESS table with in-frame rearrangements only. Some clones are missing; in checked studies, unresolved V genes explain under half, and the rest has no known cause. D and trimming were read from the DNA, whereas the V and J calls and clone size are those reported in that table. The table for this sample lists roughly 6,900 clones; 51% of them were counted only once. 5.5% to 7% of the sample is held by the ten biggest clonotypes.

The sample belongs to a study of cytomegalovirus exposure and HLA in healthy donors (dated by TCRdb to about 2017). For context, the study as a whole: In an earlier analysis of 587 of the donors, around 300 Gb of sequence data and approximately 120 million unique TCR beta sequences from 150 million to 200 million T cells were reported. Of the roughly 410 genotyped donors, over 80% were placed in the genetic ancestry cluster associated with self-reported Caucasian donors. A later genetic analysis took genome-wide SNP genotypes for about 55% of the 666 donors and used that subset as a discovery cohort. A separate validation cohort of roughly 120 different subjects was used in addition to the 666-subject first cohort. Among several hundred genotyped donors of the cohort, an average of about 220,000 unique TCR beta nucleotide sequences was sequenced per donor, of which about 19% were non-productive. High-throughput TCR immunosequencing, statistical association of individual TCRs with disease status, and machine learning were combined to predict cytomegalovirus infection status. In a later analysis, previously published TCR beta repertoires from fewer than 750 donors were re-analyzed and high-resolution HLA genotyping was added so that TCR occurrence patterns could be studied. HLA typing included class I and class II loci at four-digit resolution. Every discovery cohort repertoire had been produced on one sequencing platform. Using immunosequencing, the study profiled T cell repertoires from about 650 subjects and related those repertoires to cytomegalovirus serostatus. The study aimed to test whether cataloging public T cell receptors could reveal signatures of past pathogen exposure. Roughly 5 DR-DQ haplotypes were handled as single units for association and clustering, since linkage in the cohort was strong. Donor age, sex, ethnicity and CMV serostatus were compiled together with the repertoire data. Roughly 300 gigabases of sequencing data and approximately 85 million unique TCR sequences were included in an early release covering over 600 HLA-typed donors. Typing coverage differed by locus: A, B, C, DRB1 and DQB1 were typed in about 620-640 donors, DQA1 in 522, DPA1 in around 600, and DPB1 in 472. An earlier analysis of approximately 580 of the donors used high-throughput TCR beta sequencing to judge whether each TCR beta V gene segment behaved as functional or pseudogenic. Rather than using new phenotypic data, the later analysis identified candidate immune exposures from TCR beta sequences and from how often those sequences occurred across donors. General conclusions and limits of the study: According to a later analysis, parvovirus B19, influenza, CMV and Epstein-Barr virus appeared linked to several top co-occurrence clusters. According to a later genetic analysis, donors in an Asian-associated ancestry cluster had fewer N-insertions in productive TCRs than the roughly 670-donor mean. In a later analysis, most CMV-associated TCR beta chains were found to appear HLA-restricted, with HLA associations seemingly driven largely by CMV exposure. Presence/absence analyses assumed roughly uniform sequencing depth across donors, an assumption that may not hold. Strong co-occurrence of HLA alleles, especially DR and DQ, made assigning TCR associations to individual alleles difficult. A later analysis found that HLA-associated TCR beta chains were more clonally expanded and had lower generation probabilities than equally common non-associated chains. The classifier was reported to diagnose cytomegalovirus status with high specificity and sensitivity in both the original cohort and the validation cohort. The cohort was sequenced for TCR beta chains only, and without alpha or paired-chain data the features that could be detected were limited. At a false discovery rate of 0.05, a later analysis linked 16,951 TCR beta sequences to specific HLA alleles. For the cohort, immune exposure information was limited to CMV serostatus. A total of 150 to 200 TCR beta chains were listed by the study as associated with cytomegalovirus. Most TCR sequences were observed very rarely across donors, whereas some public TCRs were present in many individuals. Some IMGT-functional V segments, including TRBV6-2 and TRBV6-3, could not be told apart with the 87-base-pair reads, so those segments were excluded. A later genetic analysis associated a missense DCLRE1C variant with V-gene and J-gene trimming of TCR beta chains, and an independent cohort replicated the association. In an earlier analysis of under 600 of the donors, most TCR beta V segments were observed in productive rearrangements about 87% or about 30% of the time, broadly matching IMGT annotations. The earlier analysis of almost 600 of the donors excluded over 15 rarely observed V segments, including chromosome 9 orphons, because counts were too low. Linkage disequilibrium might explain the correlated functional status among segregating V segments, but an unknown experimental factor could not be excluded. A further reported finding was that TCR beta sequences accurately predicted the HLA-A and HLA-B alleles for most subjects in the first cohort. A later analysis found that TCR association rates varied across HLA loci, with DRB1 alleles showing the most associated TCRs and HLA-C alleles the fewest. HLA typing was unavailable for some donors at each locus, so association tests used only the typed subset. In vitro tests confirmed that a few of the cytomegalovirus-associated TCR beta chains recognize cytomegalovirus antigens. A cluster of highly shared sequence variants was judged likely to represent a technical artifact of the sequencing pipeline. It was suggested by the authors that the approach could potentially be generalized to other disease states and immunological phenotypes.

V is clipped by 2 bases and J by 0 bases, and the sequence between their germline boundaries is 10 bases long. The CDR3 goes from the cysteine to the phenylalanine over 14 residues. The DNA shown is the 42-base CDR3, in frame from base 1. From the germline V gene (reference sequence), CDR1 is GTSNPN and CDR2 is SVGIG. The cohort was made up of approximately 700 healthy bone marrow donors. All cohort members were sampled while nominally healthy, although unrecorded immune exposures were likely present. The donor was CMV seropositive and was included in the group of some 290 seropositive cohort members. Every donor gave a peripheral blood sample, and the peripheral blood mononuclear cells from that sample were used for TCR beta sequencing. The Qiagen DNeasy Blood Extraction Kit was used to extract genomic DNA from the blood cell samples.

Input material: PBMCs. The chain was built from TRBV30 and TRBJ1-1; TRBD1 is a weak D gene call, 5 bases matching. The source of this sequence is a young man in good health and CMV-seropositive. CDR3 region: CAWSRGGVNTEAFF. The DNA is as follows: TGTGCCTGGAGTCGGGGAGGGGTGAACACTGAAGCTTTCTTT.